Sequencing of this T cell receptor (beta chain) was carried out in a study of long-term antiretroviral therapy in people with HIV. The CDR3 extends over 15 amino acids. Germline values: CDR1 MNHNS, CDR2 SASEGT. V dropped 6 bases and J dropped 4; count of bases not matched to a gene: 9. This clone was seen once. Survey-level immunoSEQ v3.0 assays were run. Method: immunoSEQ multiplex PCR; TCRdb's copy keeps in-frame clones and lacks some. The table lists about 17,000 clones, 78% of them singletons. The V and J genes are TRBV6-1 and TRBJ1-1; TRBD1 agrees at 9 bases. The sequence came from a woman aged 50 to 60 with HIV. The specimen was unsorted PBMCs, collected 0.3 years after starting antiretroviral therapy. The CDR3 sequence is CASSAGTGRITEAFF. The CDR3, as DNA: TGTGCCAGCAGCGCCGGGACAGGGAGGATCACTGAAGCTTTCTTT.